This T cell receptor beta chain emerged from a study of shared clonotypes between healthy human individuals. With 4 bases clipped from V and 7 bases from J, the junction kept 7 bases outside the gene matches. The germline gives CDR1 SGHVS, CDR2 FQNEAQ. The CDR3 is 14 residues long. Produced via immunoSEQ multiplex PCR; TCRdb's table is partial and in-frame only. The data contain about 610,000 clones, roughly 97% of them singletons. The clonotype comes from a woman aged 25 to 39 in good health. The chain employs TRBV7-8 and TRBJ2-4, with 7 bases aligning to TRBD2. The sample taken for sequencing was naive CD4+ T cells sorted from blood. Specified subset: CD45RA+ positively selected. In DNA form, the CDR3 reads TGTGCCAGCAGCTCCGCCACTAGCGTCAACATTCAGTACTTC. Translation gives CASSSATSVNIQYF.